This TCR beta chain is from a study of T cell responses to AZD1222 COVID-19 vaccine. Whole-study findings and limits: Close to half of all spike-specific TCRs reportedly target regions of the variants that are unmutated. The breadth and depth of Spike-specific TCRs increased once two AZD1222 doses had been given. Mostly white British, mostly female donors; authors suggested clonal diversity may be underestimated. None of the repertoires were sampled until the peak T cell response had passed.

As to this clone: Its antigen is still unknown.

Assay: immunoSEQ multiplex PCR; the TCRdb copy retains only in-frame clones and omits some. The sample contains under 130,000 clones, more than 70% of which appear only once. The CDR3 sequence is 14 residues long. Germline V CDR1 and CDR2: ENHRY, SYGVKD. V was pared by 6 bases and J by 4 bases, with 7 bases of the junction left unmatched. The J gene is TRBJ2-7, the V gene TRBV10-3, with 9 bases fitting TRBD1. This specimen consisted of peripheral blood, obtained on day 0 of AZD1222 vaccination. The source is an adult in good health. CDR3 sequence: CAIRPGQGDYEQYF. CDR3 in DNA: TGTGCCATCAGACCGGGACAGGGTGATTACGAGCAGTACTTC.